The entry that follows covers one T cell receptor beta chain sequence. This clone's antigen is unknown. At one of its ends the junction is not consistent with the germline gene, which may arise from a read error. The donors were 40 or so Caucasian individuals from Russia, aged roughly 6 to 100 years, who were systemically healthy. Each donor gave about 10 milliliters of peripheral blood, drawn into EDTA-treated Vacutainer tubes. PBMCs were isolated by Ficoll-Paque density-gradient centrifugation, with at least 7 million obtained per sample. Trizol reagent was used to extract total RNA from the PBMCs, yielding at least 5.5 micrograms per sample. The percentages of naive CD45RAhigh/CD27high T cells were determined by flow cytometry on a PBMC aliquot from every donor. The sample is drawn from a study of blood T cells in healthy people across ages (dated by TCRdb to between 2014 and 2017). Regarding the complete study: In model experiments, template switching captured roughly one uniquely barcoded TCR beta cDNA molecule for every two T cells. To track age-related changes in TCR beta repertoire diversity, the study relied on deep sequencing normalized with unique cDNA molecular identifiers. The donors were divided into four age groups: young (average roughly 17 years), middle-aged (over 35), aged (approximately 62) and long-lived (around 80). To avoid experimental bias, donors of different ages were spread randomly across the sequencing lanes. Two additional independent replicas of 1 million unique cDNA reads from the same blood draw were analyzed for two donors (one aged 18 to 30 and one aged 80 or older).

The CDR3 runs 13 residues from the cysteine to the phenylalanine. CDR3 DNA is the only sequence kept; it has 39 bases, read in frame from the first base. CDR1 is given as SGHRS and CDR2 as YFSETQ, both from the germline V gene. Beyond this particular receptor, the publication reports: Conclusive comparison of naive and antigen-experienced compartments was prevented by the profiling of bulk unsorted PBMCs. Because the CMV infection status of the donors was unknown, age-related changes in expanded clonotypes may potentially have been confounded. As age increased, observed TCR beta diversity per million T cells dropped in a roughly linear way, and a significant reduction was already evident by age 40. Estimates of total diversity based on one million sequenced T cells were considered lower bounds and underestimates. The long-lived group showed more naive CD4+ T cells, fewer expanded clones and increased TCR diversity than the aged group, suggesting age selection. A strong correlation was found between observed TCR beta diversity and the percentage of naive T cells measured by flow cytometry.

The library relied on 5' RACE. Sequencing used an Illumina HiSeq 2500. A second PCR of about 6 to 12 cycles was run with a J-beta primer mix and a sample-barcoded 5' primer. A unique molecular identifier was introduced onto each TCR beta cDNA molecule by a template-switch 5' adaptor carrying 12 random nucleotides. Each sample yielded at least 3 million CDR3-containing paired-end reads. First-strand cDNA was synthesized from all RNA with the Mint cDNA synthesis kit, primed by a TRBC-specific oligonucleotide. After uracil-DNA glycosylase treatment, a first 18-cycle PCR used universal primers M1SS and BC2_uni_R on all cDNA. Turning to the authors' computational methods: Normalization of each sample was performed by random selection of 1 million high-quality reads, each carrying a distinct molecular identifier. Reads with shared molecular identifiers were discarded instead of being binned into consensus sequences. MiTCR, run with a Q25 quality threshold and the strictest error-elimination algorithm, handled CDR3 identification, clonotype clustering and error correction. A nonparametric unseen species model with Euler transformation was used to estimate a lower bound on total TCR beta diversity. Using fastp at Q25 and MiXCR, TCRdb reprocessed the public reads and kept productive beta chains. Every CDR3 protein is listed once, alongside the most common genes and DNA of its rows. TCRdb's processing, not the authors' own work, is the source of the V and J calls. This sample lists some 1.7 million distinct CDR3 sequences; 28% were detected once. More than 6% of the sample lies in the top ten.

Sequenced material: blood. The V and J segments used are TRBV5-1 and TRBJ1-5; the D gene remains uncertain. This receptor was obtained from a woman aged 25 to 39 in good health. The CDR3 reads as follows: CASSLTGPQLQHF. The nucleotide sequence is given as TGCGCCAGCAGCTTGACTGGTCCTCAGCTCCAGCATTTT.